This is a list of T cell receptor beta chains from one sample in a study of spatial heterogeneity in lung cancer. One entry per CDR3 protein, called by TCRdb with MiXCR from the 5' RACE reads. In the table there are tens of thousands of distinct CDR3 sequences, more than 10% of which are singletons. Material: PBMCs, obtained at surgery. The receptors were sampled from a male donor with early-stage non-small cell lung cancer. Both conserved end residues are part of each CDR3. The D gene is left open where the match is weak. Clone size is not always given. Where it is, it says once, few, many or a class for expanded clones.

CDR3nt: TGTGCCAGCAGCTCCCTCACCGATAGCACAGATACGCAGTATTTT; CDR3aa: CASSSLTDSTDTQYF; abundance: .; v_gene: TRBV5-6; d_gene: .; j_gene: TRBJ2-3; len: 15
CDR3nt: TGTGCCTGGAGCCGCTTGACAGCCAACACTGAAGCTTTCTTT; CDR3aa: CAWSRLTANTEAFF; abundance: many; v_gene: TRBV30; d_gene: .; j_gene: TRBJ1-1; len: 14
CDR3nt: TGCAGCGTCTGGGACTCCCTGGGGACCGGGGAGCTGTTTTTT; CDR3aa: CSVWDSLGTGELFF; abundance: many; v_gene: TRBV29-1; d_gene: .; j_gene: TRBJ2-2; len: 14
CDR3nt: TGCGCCAGCAGGCTAGCCAATGAGCAGTTCTTC; CDR3aa: CASRLANEQFF; abundance: many; v_gene: TRBV5-1; d_gene: .; j_gene: TRBJ2-1; len: 11
CDR3nt: TGTGCCAGCAGTGTGAGCACAGATACGCAGTATTTT; CDR3aa: CASSVSTDTQYF; abundance: many; v_gene: TRBV2; d_gene: .; j_gene: TRBJ2-3; len: 12
CDR3nt: TGTGCCAGCAGTTTATCCCCCCACGCTGATAATGAAAAACTGTTTTTT; CDR3aa: CASSLSPHADNEKLFF; abundance: .; v_gene: TRBV12-3/TRBV12-4; d_gene: .; j_gene: TRBJ1-4; len: 16
CDR3nt: TGTGCCAGCAGACGAAGTCCCCCAGATGAGCAGTTCTTC; CDR3aa: CASRRSPPDEQFF; abundance: many; v_gene: TRBV7-9; d_gene: .; j_gene: TRBJ2-1; len: 13
CDR3nt: TGCAGTGGTCTTCCAGGGAGGGAGAACACTGAAGCTTTCTTT; CDR3aa: CSGLPGRENTEAFF; abundance: many; v_gene: TRBV20-1; d_gene: .; j_gene: TRBJ1-1; len: 14
CDR3nt: TGTGCCAGCAGTGTCAATAGCCGTCTCTCTGAAGCTTTCTTT; CDR3aa: CASSVNSRLSEAFF; abundance: few; v_gene: TRBV12-3/TRBV12-4; d_gene: .; j_gene: TRBJ1-1; len: 14
CDR3nt: TGTGCCAGCAGTCCCGGACTAGGAGGAGAGACCCAGTACTTC; CDR3aa: CASSPGLGGETQYF; abundance: .; v_gene: TRBV6-5; d_gene: TRBD2; j_gene: TRBJ2-5; len: 14
CDR3nt: TGTGCCAGTACCCGACTAGCGGGAGTAAGAAATGAGCAGTTCTTC; CDR3aa: CASTRLAGVRNEQFF; abundance: .; v_gene: TRBV19; d_gene: TRBD2; j_gene: TRBJ2-1; len: 15
CDR3nt: TGTGCCAGCAGCACTTCCGGGACTAGCGGGAGCAATGAGCAGTTCTTC; CDR3aa: CASSTSGTSGSNEQFF; abundance: .; v_gene: TRBV11-2; d_gene: TRBD2; j_gene: TRBJ2-1; len: 16
CDR3nt: TGCGCCAGCAGCCAAGAGGCTGTCGGCACTGAAGCTTTCTTT; CDR3aa: CASSQEAVGTEAFF; abundance: few; v_gene: TRBV4-1; d_gene: .; j_gene: TRBJ1-1; len: 14
CDR3nt: TGCAGCGTTGACAACCAGGGGGTTGAGCAGTTCTTC; CDR3aa: CSVDNQGVEQFF; abundance: many; v_gene: TRBV29-1; d_gene: TRBD1; j_gene: TRBJ2-1; len: 12
CDR3nt: TGTGCCAGCAGTTACGACAGGGGCAATGAAAAACTGTTTTTT; CDR3aa: CASSYDRGNEKLFF; abundance: many; v_gene: TRBV6-6; d_gene: TRBD1; j_gene: TRBJ1-4; len: 14
CDR3nt: TGTGCCAGCAGCTTAGCGCGCGGCAGAGAGGAGCAGTACTTC; CDR3aa: CASSLARGREEQYF; abundance: many; v_gene: TRBV7-9; d_gene: .; j_gene: TRBJ2-7; len: 14
CDR3nt: TGTGCCAGCAGCCCGACTCAGGGGGCAACTGGAAACACCATATATTTT; CDR3aa: CASSPTQGATGNTIYF; abundance: many; v_gene: TRBV9; d_gene: TRBD1; j_gene: TRBJ1-3; len: 16
CDR3nt: TGCGCCAGCAGCCCTCAGGGGGCCGATAGCAATCAGCCCCAGCATTTT; CDR3aa: CASSPQGADSNQPQHF; abundance: .; v_gene: TRBV5-1; d_gene: TRBD1; j_gene: TRBJ1-5; len: 16
CDR3nt: TGTGCCAGCAGCCCGACCGGGACTTTACACACAGATACGCAGTATTTT; CDR3aa: CASSPTGTLHTDTQYF; abundance: many; v_gene: TRBV6-2/TRBV6-3; d_gene: .; j_gene: TRBJ2-3; len: 16
CDR3nt: TGTGCCAGCAGCTTAGTTTCTAGCGGAAGCACCGGGGAGCTGTTTTTT; CDR3aa: CASSLVSSGSTGELFF; abundance: few; v_gene: TRBV11-3; d_gene: TRBD2; j_gene: TRBJ2-2; len: 16
CDR3nt: TGTGCCAGCAGTTACTCTGAGAAAATCGACTCTGAAGCTTTCTTT; CDR3aa: CASSYSEKIDSEAFF; abundance: many; v_gene: TRBV6-2/TRBV6-3; d_gene: .; j_gene: TRBJ1-1; len: 15
CDR3nt: TGCGCCAGCAGCCAAGTGGTTTTTGAGGGACGACGAACCAATGAGCAGTTCTTC; CDR3aa: CASSQVVFEGRRTNEQFF; abundance: .; v_gene: TRBV4-1; d_gene: .; j_gene: TRBJ2-1; len: 18
CDR3nt: TGTGCCAGCAGCTTACACCCGAACACTGAAGCTTTCTTT; CDR3aa: CASSLHPNTEAFF; abundance: few; v_gene: TRBV11-3; d_gene: .; j_gene: TRBJ1-1; len: 13
CDR3nt: TGTGCCAGCAGCTTGTCTAGCGGGGACAATTCCTACGAGCAGTACTTC; CDR3aa: CASSLSSGDNSYEQYF; abundance: many; v_gene: TRBV7-2; d_gene: TRBD2; j_gene: TRBJ2-7; len: 16
CDR3nt: TGTGCCAGCAGTGACCTAGCGGGAGGTACCAATGAGCAGTTCTTC; CDR3aa: CASSDLAGGTNEQFF; abundance: few; v_gene: TRBV2; d_gene: TRBD2; j_gene: TRBJ2-1; len: 15
CDR3nt: TGCGCCAGCAGCTTGTCTCCGGTTTCGAACTATGGCTACACCTTC; CDR3aa: CASSLSPVSNYGYTF; abundance: few; v_gene: TRBV5-1; d_gene: .; j_gene: TRBJ1-2; len: 15
CDR3nt: TGTGCCAGCAGACCGGGGACAAGCATGGACGAGCAGTACTTC; CDR3aa: CASRPGTSMDEQYF; abundance: few; v_gene: TRBV5-5; d_gene: .; j_gene: TRBJ2-7; len: 14
CDR3nt: TGCAGTGCTAGGTCCGGGCCCACTGAAGCTTTCTTT; CDR3aa: CSARSGPTEAFF; abundance: once; v_gene: TRBV20-1; d_gene: .; j_gene: TRBJ1-1; len: 12
CDR3nt: TGCAGCGTTGGTCAAGAGACCCAGTACTTC; CDR3aa: CSVGQETQYF; abundance: many; v_gene: TRBV29-1; d_gene: .; j_gene: TRBJ2-5; len: 10
CDR3nt: TGTGCCAGCAGTTTAAGAGGTTCAACCCAGCCCCAGCATTTT; CDR3aa: CASSLRGSTQPQHF; abundance: few; v_gene: TRBV27; d_gene: .; j_gene: TRBJ1-5; len: 14
CDR3nt: TGCAGTGCTGAGGGCCTGCTAGCGGGGTCAGGGACGCAGTATTTT; CDR3aa: CSAEGLLAGSGTQYF; abundance: .; v_gene: TRBV20-1; d_gene: TRBD2; j_gene: TRBJ2-3; len: 15
CDR3nt: TGTGCCAGCAGAGACAGGGTTGGCACAGATACGCAGTATTTT; CDR3aa: CASRDRVGTDTQYF; abundance: few; v_gene: TRBV6-1; d_gene: TRBD1; j_gene: TRBJ2-3; len: 14
CDR3nt: TGCAGTGCTCGGGACAGCCAATCCACAGATACGCAGTATTTT; CDR3aa: CSARDSQSTDTQYF; abundance: few; v_gene: TRBV20-1; d_gene: TRBD1; j_gene: TRBJ2-3; len: 14
CDR3nt: TGTGCCAGCAGTGTTCACAGGGGGACTGGAAACACCATATATTTT; CDR3aa: CASSVHRGTGNTIYF; abundance: .; v_gene: TRBV25-1; d_gene: TRBD1; j_gene: TRBJ1-3; len: 15
CDR3nt: TGCAGCGTTGAAGAGGGGGTTTCGGGAGATACGCAGTATTTT; CDR3aa: CSVEEGVSGDTQYF; abundance: many; v_gene: TRBV29-1; d_gene: .; j_gene: TRBJ2-3; len: 14
CDR3nt: TGCAGCGTACCCCGGGCTGGGGACTACGAGCAGTACTTC; CDR3aa: CSVPRAGDYEQYF; abundance: many; v_gene: TRBV29-1; d_gene: .; j_gene: TRBJ2-7; len: 13
CDR3nt: TGTGCCAGCAGTCTCGACAGTATCGTTGAAAAACTGTTTTTT; CDR3aa: CASSLDSIVEKLFF; abundance: .; v_gene: TRBV6-2/TRBV6-3; d_gene: .; j_gene: TRBJ1-4; len: 14
CDR3nt: TGTGCCACCTTGGACAGAGTCTTCCAAGAGACCCAGTACTTC; CDR3aa: CATLDRVFQETQYF; abundance: few; v_gene: TRBV6-2/TRBV6-3; d_gene: .; j_gene: TRBJ2-5; len: 14
CDR3nt: TGTGCCAGCTCACCCCTAGTTTCGGGGACCCAAGAGACCCAGTACTTC; CDR3aa: CASSPLVSGTQETQYF; abundance: few; v_gene: TRBV18; d_gene: .; j_gene: TRBJ2-5; len: 16
CDR3nt: TGTGCCAGCAGAGCGGGGCCGAACACCGGGGAGCTGTTTTTT; CDR3aa: CASRAGPNTGELFF; abundance: many; v_gene: TRBV3-1; d_gene: TRBD2; j_gene: TRBJ2-2; len: 14
CDR3nt: TGTGCCAGCCTTCCCGGGGCCCGAGGGTCACCCCTCCACTTT; CDR3aa: CASLPGARGSPLHF; abundance: many; v_gene: TRBV6-5; d_gene: .; j_gene: TRBJ1-6; len: 14
CDR3nt: TGTGCCAGCAGCCTCAGGGCAGGGTACGAGCAGTACTTC; CDR3aa: CASSLRAGYEQYF; abundance: many; v_gene: TRBV7-8; d_gene: .; j_gene: TRBJ2-7; len: 13
CDR3nt: TGTGCCAGCAGAGACAGGTTGGAGGGCTACACCTTC; CDR3aa: CASRDRLEGYTF; abundance: few; v_gene: TRBV6-5; d_gene: .; j_gene: TRBJ1-2; len: 12
CDR3nt: TGTGCCAGCAGCTTAACGATAAGAGGTGAAGCTTTCTTT; CDR3aa: CASSLTIRGEAFF; abundance: many; v_gene: TRBV7-3; d_gene: .; j_gene: TRBJ1-1; len: 13
CDR3nt: TGTGCCAGCAGTATCGCACTAAGCAATCAGCCCCAGCATTTT; CDR3aa: CASSIALSNQPQHF; abundance: few; v_gene: TRBV12-3/TRBV12-4; d_gene: .; j_gene: TRBJ1-5; len: 14
CDR3nt: TGTGCCAGCAGGGAAGGGGGGAGCTATGGCTACACCTTC; CDR3aa: CASREGGSYGYTF; abundance: many; v_gene: TRBV6-1; d_gene: .; j_gene: TRBJ1-2; len: 13
CDR3nt: TGTGCCAGCAGCTACAGACAGGGCACCGGGGAGCTGTTTTTT; CDR3aa: CASSYRQGTGELFF; abundance: .; v_gene: TRBV7-2; d_gene: TRBD1; j_gene: TRBJ2-2; len: 14
CDR3nt: TGTGCCACGAGCTCTAGCGGGAGCTCCTACGAGCAGTACTTC; CDR3aa: CATSSSGSSYEQYF; abundance: .; v_gene: TRBV6-6; d_gene: TRBD2; j_gene: TRBJ2-7; len: 14
CDR3nt: TGTGCCAGCAGTTTACTGGGCAACACTGAAGCTTTCTTT; CDR3aa: CASSLLGNTEAFF; abundance: many; v_gene: TRBV28; d_gene: .; j_gene: TRBJ1-1; len: 13
CDR3nt: TGTGCCAGCAGTTACGATGGGACAATCAGCCCCCAGCATTTT; CDR3aa: CASSYDGTISPQHF; abundance: many; v_gene: TRBV6-5; d_gene: .; j_gene: TRBJ1-5; len: 14
CDR3nt: TGTGCCAGCAGCCAGCTCAGTGATTTTGGCTACACCTTC; CDR3aa: CASSQLSDFGYTF; abundance: few; v_gene: TRBV4-2; d_gene: .; j_gene: TRBJ1-2; len: 13
CDR3nt: TGTGCCAGCAGTTTACCGAAGACAGGGTACATGAACACTGAAGCTTTCTTT; CDR3aa: CASSLPKTGYMNTEAFF; abundance: few; v_gene: TRBV12-3/TRBV12-4; d_gene: TRBD1; j_gene: TRBJ1-1; len: 17